This TCR beta chain was recovered during a study of control samples from healthy donors and cancer patients (dated by TCRdb to between 2020 and 2021). Inclusive of the bounding cysteine and phenylalanine, the CDR3 is 16 residues long. The read is trimmed to its CDR3 DNA, 48 bases read in frame from base 1. Per the germline V gene, LGHNA is the CDR1 and YSLEER is the CDR2. The germline ends are 15 bases apart after V is trimmed by 0 bases and J by 9 bases. Concerning this clone itself: Its antigen has not been determined. Qualities for individual bases were not recorded, and no much larger clone is one base off.

The library was built by means of the immunoSEQ multiplex PCR assay. In its TCRdb copy, this immuneACCESS table keeps in-frame sequences only and misses some clones. Where compared with another copy, unresolved V genes explain less than half of these, and the others have no known cause. This sample has tens of thousands of clones in its table, and more than 75% of those were observed once. Around 2.8% of the sample comes from the top ten. The sequence was obtained from a woman between 50 and 59 years old with lung cancer. Sequenced: PBMCs. The chain joins TRBV4-3 to TRBJ1-6, with TRBD1 perhaps the D gene, on 5 matching bases. The CDR3 protein: CASSQDHGGGTSPLHF. The DNA sequence is TGCGCCAGCAGCCAAGATCACGGGGGAGGTACTTCACCCCTCCACTTT.